This TCR beta chain was retrieved from a study of blood T cell dynamics during melanoma immunotherapy. Overall study: Standard first-line treatment here was pembrolizumab or nivolumab plus ipilimumab in metastatic melanoma.

Profiled with immunoSEQ multiplex PCR; TCRdb holds only in-frame clones, not every one. The sample holds 10,000 to 13,000 clones, about 90% seen once. The time point denotes: week 3, after first cycle of checkpoint inhibitor. Sampling occurred pretreatment (T0) and at week 3 (W3), after cycle one of checkpoint blockade. At 12 weeks after first infusion, RECIST 1.1 defined response for most patients. Prior systemic cancer therapy, immunosuppressant use and other active malignancies excluded patients. The receptor's source is a human donor with melanoma. Sequencing used blood, obtained from a patient treated with checkpoint blockade.

As DNA, the CDR3 is TGTGCCAGCAGCTTAGAGGGAAGCATGAACACTGAAGCTTTCTTT. Translated: CASSLEGSMNTEAFF. The chain is built from TRBV7-9 and TRBJ1-1; D gene unclear. Trimming stripped 1 base from V and 0 bases from J, with 9 bases between. Germline assignment: CDR1 SEHNR and CDR2 FQNEAQ (reference sequence). The CDR3 runs 15 residues.